This is a list of T cell receptor beta chains from one sample in a study of PD-1 blockade in classical Hodgkin lymphoma. Generated by immunoSEQ multiplex PCR, the TCRdb table keeps only in-frame clones and is missing some. The table lists roughly 70,000 clones, about two thirds of them singletons. The specimen was peripheral blood mononuclear cells (PBMCs), collected before the second cycle of nivolumab. Every receptor here comes from a human donor with classical Hodgkin lymphoma. Both conserved end residues are trimmed from each CDR3.

>12|TRBJ1-1|TRBV19
ASSPGEVNTEAF
>13|TRBJ2-3|TRBV30
AWSDLRLGMDTQY
>16|TRBJ1-1|TRBV23-1
ASSQSGRKEGLDTEAF
>11|TRBJ1-1|TRBV6-5
ASSSDSPKKAF
>13|TRBJ1-5|TRBV6-6
ASSYAIGADQPQH
>11|TRBJ2-7|TRBV5-6
ASGPPAAGEQY
>12|TRBJ1-5|TRBV2
ASSLRRGNQPQH
>14|TRBJ2-7|TRBV27
ASSPLNPSATYEQY
>13|TRBJ1-1|TRBV7-9
ASSLRTVMNTEAF
>12|TRBJ1-1|TRBV4-1
ASSQEWGADEAF
>16|TRBJ2-1|TRBV5-1
ASSPGASGAYSYNEQF
>14|TRBJ1-4|TRBV7-2
ASSLSRAGGNEKLF
>10|TRBJ1-2|TRBV13
ASSPSGYGYT
>11|TRBJ1-1|TRBV28
ASPGEGATEAF
>13|TRBJ1-5|TRBV6-7
ASSYIRESHQPQH
>11|TRBJ1-2|TRBV6-5
ASSRTGGSGYT
>13|TRBJ1-5|TRBV2
ASSGRVISNQPQH
>12|TRBJ1-5|TRBV6-8
ASSFRGFNQPQH
>12|TRBJ1-4|TRBV7-9
ASSFRTTNEKLF
>12|TRBJ2-5|TRBV28
ASRTPGLWETQY
>13|TRBJ1-5|TRBV6-6
ASRKGVGRDQPQH
>15|TRBJ2-1|TRBV27
ASSSTPGRGPYNEQF
>14|TRBJ1-4|TRBV15
ATSRGQATSNEKLF
>15|TRBJ2-6|TRBV7-6
ASSLNSGSGGANVLT